This T cell receptor (beta chain) was profiled in a study of PD-1 blockade in classical Hodgkin lymphoma. Study observations and caveats: Lower baseline TCR diversity was reported for newly diagnosed patients than for healthy donors.

Germline trimming cut 0 bases from V and 2 bases from J; bases unmatched to any gene: 3. The V gene's germline CDR1 is SGHNT and CDR2 YYREEE (reference sequence). This CDR3 region has 15 residues. Every patient relapsed after autologous stem cell transplantation, and brentuximab vedotin exposure varied. Patients' outcomes at their best amounted to complete response, partial response or progressive disease. Only in-frame clones appear in the TCRdb table, and some are missing; sequencing was by immunoSEQ multiplex PCR. The data contain around 25,000 clones, roughly three quarters of them singletons. Note on this clone: Its antigen is as yet unknown.

This sequence originates from a human donor with classical Hodgkin lymphoma. The chain combines TRBV5-4 with TRBJ2-7, with TRBD2 matching over 9 bases. Material: peripheral blood mononuclear cells (PBMCs), obtained at baseline. The chain's CDR3 is CASSLGLAETYEQYF. The CDR3 DNA reads TGTGCCAGCAGCTTGGGACTAGCGGAGACCTACGAGCAGTACTTC.